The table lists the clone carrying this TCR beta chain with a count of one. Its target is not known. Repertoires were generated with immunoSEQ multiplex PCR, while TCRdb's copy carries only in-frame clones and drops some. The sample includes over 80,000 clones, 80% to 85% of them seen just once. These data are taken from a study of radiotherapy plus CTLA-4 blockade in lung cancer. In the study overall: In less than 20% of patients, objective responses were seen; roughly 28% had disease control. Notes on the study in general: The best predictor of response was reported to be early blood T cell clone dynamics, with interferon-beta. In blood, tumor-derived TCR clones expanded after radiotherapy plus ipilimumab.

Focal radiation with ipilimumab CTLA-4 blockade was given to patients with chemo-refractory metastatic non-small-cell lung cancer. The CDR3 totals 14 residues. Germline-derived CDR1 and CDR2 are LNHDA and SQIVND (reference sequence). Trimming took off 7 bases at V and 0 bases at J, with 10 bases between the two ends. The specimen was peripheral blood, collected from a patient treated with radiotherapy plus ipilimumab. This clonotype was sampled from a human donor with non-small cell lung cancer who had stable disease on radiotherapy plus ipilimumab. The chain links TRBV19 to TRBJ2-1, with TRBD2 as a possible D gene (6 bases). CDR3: CASNGGTSYNEQFF. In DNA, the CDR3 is TGTGCCAGTAACGGGGGTACCTCCTACAATGAGCAGTTCTTC.